The 21 T cell receptor beta chains listed next were all sequenced from one sample in a study of cytomegalovirus exposure and HLA in healthy donors (TCRdb year 2017). Library generation was performed with the immunoSEQ multiplex PCR assay. A mixture of 60 forward primers for TCR Vbeta segments and 13 reverse primers for TCR Jbeta segments was used in the multiplex PCR. TCRdb provides this immuneACCESS table in a form limited to in-frame rearrangements. Some clones are lacking; in checked studies, under half of them reflect an unresolved V gene, and why the rest are absent is not known. For this sample there are roughly 150,000 clones; roughly four fifths appear just once. The ten largest clones represent less than 3% of the sample. Sequenced: PBMCs. These receptors were collected from a female donor in good health and CMV-seronegative.

This clone has just a few counts. The CDR3 DNA follows: TGTGCCAGTAGTAGACAGGGGGGCAATCAGCCCCAGCATTTT. Translated: CASSRQGGNQPQHF. The J gene is TRBJ1-5, the V gene TRBV19; 9 bases agree with TRBD1. The V and J ends lost 4 bases and 2 bases, in that order; junction bases with no gene match: 0. The CDR3 spans 14 residues. CDR1 and CDR2 (germline): LNHDA, SQIVND (reference sequence).

The chain links TRBV4-2 to TRBJ2-7, with 9 positions matching TRBD2. V lost 0 bases and J lost 1; bases outside the gene matches: 4. CDR3 length: 16 residues. Germline values: CDR1 LGHNA, CDR2 YNFKEQ. Written as DNA, the CDR3 is TGTGCCAGCAGCCAAGAAGGAGCGGGGGGATCCTACGAGCAGTACTTC. It yields the protein CASSQEGAGGSYEQYF.

This clone was observed a handful of times. The chain couples TRBV15 to TRBJ2-1; 7 bases are shared with TRBD2. The CDR3 runs 15 residues. Trimming removed 4 bases from V and 2 bases from J; junction bases left unmatched: 5. CDR1 and CDR2 (germline): LNHNV, YYDKDF (reference sequence). The CDR3 DNA is TGTGCCACCAGCACGGGGACTACCGCCTACAATGAGCAGTTCTTC. Its translation is CATSTGTTAYNEQFF.

This sequence joins TRBV11-2 and TRBJ1-5; TRBD1 aligns across 9 bases. Germline V CDR1 and CDR2: SGHAT, FQNNGV. The V gene end was trimmed by 4 bases and the J gene end by 7 bases; junction bases not matched to a gene: 5. This CDR3 contains 14 residues. The CDR3 sequence: CASSYPGQGQPQHF. As DNA, the CDR3 is TGTGCCAGCAGCTACCCGGGACAGGGACAGCCCCAGCATTTT.

The J gene is TRBJ2-7, the V gene TRBV11-2; tentatively, D is TRBD2 (7 bases). Between the trimmed V and J ends, which lost 1 base and 2 bases, there was a span of 15 bases. Germline values: CDR1 SGHAT, CDR2 FQNNGV. CDR3 length: 16 amino acids. Written as DNA, the CDR3 is TGTGCCAGCAGCTTAGCCCCGGACAGCGGGGCCTACGAGCAGTACTTC. Protein: CASSLAPDSGAYEQYF.

The V gene is TRBV28, the J gene TRBJ1-1; no clear D. The germline V gene has CDR1 MDHEN and CDR2 SYDVKM. The CDR3 length is 13 residues. V was pared by 11 bases and J by 0 bases, with 13 bases between. CDR3 residues: CAVARSMNTEAFF. The CDR3 DNA reads as TGTGCCGTGGCACGGAGCATGAACACTGAAGCTTTCTTT.

The rearrangement links TRBV19 to TRBJ1-1; 7 nucleotides align to TRBD1. The germline V gene encodes CDR1 LNHDA and CDR2 SQIVND (reference sequence). Losses at the gene ends were 6 bases for V and 1 base for J; bases not matched to a gene: 5. This CDR3 comprises 14 residues. CDR3 loop: CASRSAGGNTEAFF. CDR3 sequence (DNA): TGTGCCAGTAGGTCCGCAGGGGGGAACACTGAAGCTTTCTTT.

The chain joins TRBV21-1 to TRBJ2-7; TRBD1 is taken as the D call from the table, unchecked against the DNA. TRBV21-1 has pseudogene status. This CDR3 is 14 amino acids long. CDR3 in DNA: TGTGCCAGCAGCAAAGAACCAGTCTCCTACGAGCAGTACTTC. Translating gives CASSKEPVSYEQYF.

V is TRBV9 and J is TRBJ2-7; 9 nucleotides line up with TRBD1. The CDR3 spans 13 residues. The germline V gene encodes CDR1 SGDLS and CDR2 YYNGEE. Trimming removed 2 bases from V and 6 bases from J; junction bases left unmatched: 3. The CDR3 nucleotides read TGTGCCAGCAGCGTGGGGACAGGGTCCGAGCAGTACTTC. Its protein is CASSVGTGSEQYF.

The chain is built from TRBV4-3 and TRBJ1-1; perhaps TRBD1 as D (6 bases). The CDR3 loop spans 14 amino acids. Germline CDR1 reads LGHNA; CDR2 reads YSLEER. Trimming pared 3 bases from V and 8 bases from J, leaving 16 bases between. The CDR3 protein is CASSHRASTGEAFF. CDR3 DNA: TGCGCCAGCAGCCACCGGGCGAGTACAGGGGAAGCTTTCTTT.

This chain links TRBV28 with TRBJ2-7, with TRBD2 as a possible D gene (5 bases). Looked up from germline, CDR1 is MDHEN and CDR2 is SYDVKM. This CDR3 contains 12 residues. With 4 bases removed from V and 2 bases from J, the gap between germline ends came to 6 bases. The CDR3 nucleotides are TGTGCCAGCAGTTCCGGGACCTACGAGCAGTACTTC. It yields the protein CASSSGTYEQYF.

This chain connects TRBV4-1 to TRBJ2-1, with 7 nucleotides matching TRBD1. J was trimmed by 2 bases and V by 4 bases; bases with no gene match: 5. The CDR3 consists of 15 residues. Germline V gene sequence: CDR1 MGHRA, CDR2 YSYEKL. This CDR3 is CASSPTGSAYNEQFF. CDR3 nucleotides: TGCGCCAGCAGCCCGACAGGGAGTGCCTACAATGAGCAGTTCTTC.

The J gene is TRBJ2-3, the V gene TRBV7-8; tentative D call: TRBD2 (5 bases). The V end lost 0 bases, the J end lost 5 bases, and 12 bases lay between the germline ends. There are 15 residues in the CDR3. The germline V gene encodes CDR1 SGHVS and CDR2 FQNEAQ. The CDR3, as DNA: TGTGCCAGCAGCTTAGCCCCTCTAGCTAGAGATACGCAGTATTTT. Its translation is CASSLAPLARDTQYF. Using reference TRBV7-8 and TRBJ2-3 for the parts outside the CDR3, the full variable domain is GAGVSQSPRYKVAKRGQDVALRCDPISGHVSLFWYQQALGQGPEFLTYFQNEAQLDKSGLPSDRFFAERPEGSVSTLKIQRTQQEDSAVYLCASSLAPLARDTQYFGPGTRLTVL.

The genes are TRBV11-2 and TRBJ1-1; tentatively, D is TRBD1 (5 bases). The germline V gene has CDR1 SGHAT and CDR2 FQNNGV. V lost 3 bases, J lost 8 bases, and 13 bases lay in between. The CDR3 has 13 residues. The DNA of the CDR3 is TGTGCCAGCAGCTTGGCCCGACAGCAGGAAGCTTTCTTT. Its protein is CASSLARQQEAFF.

This sequence joins TRBV2 and TRBJ1-5, with 8 bases that match TRBD1. Germline V gives CDR1 SNHLY, CDR2 FYNNEI. The ends lost 7 bases at V and 6 bases at J; junction bases unmatched: 11. The CDR3 loop spans 15 amino acids. CDR3 region: CASMGQQGAGQPQHF. The CDR3 bases are TGTGCCAGCATGGGGCAGCAGGGGGCCGGTCAGCCCCAGCATTTT.

This clone was seen more than once but under ten times. The V gene is TRBV5-1, the J gene TRBJ2-7; a possible D gene is TRBD2 (7 bases). V was clipped by 4 bases and J by 6 bases, with 26 bases between them. The CDR3 runs to 17 residues. Germline values: CDR1 SGHRS, CDR2 YFSETQ. This chain's CDR3 is CASSPRPLRRGAGEQYF. The CDR3 coding sequence is TGCGCCAGCAGCCCGCGCCCCCTCCGACGGGGGGCCGGCGAGCAGTACTTC.

The genes are TRBV28 and TRBJ1-1; D uncertain. The V and J ends lost 3 bases and 4 bases respectively, with 6 bases between them. This CDR3 is built from 12 residues. CDR1 and CDR2 (germline): MDHEN, SYDVKM. The CDR3, as DNA: TGTGCCAGCAGTTTCTCAGGCACTGAAGCTTTCTTT. Its translation is CASSFSGTEAFF.

The chain employs TRBV13 and TRBJ1-2; 9 positions match TRBD1. CDR1 PRHDT and CDR2 FYEKMQ come from the germline V gene (reference sequence). There are 15 residues in the CDR3. The J segment lost 4 bases and the V segment lost 5 bases, leaving 8 bases of the junction unmatched. CDR3 residues: CASSAGQGIGYGYTF. CDR3 in DNA: TGTGCCAGCAGCGCCGGACAGGGGATTGGCTATGGCTACACCTTC.

The V call is TRBV7-2, the J call TRBJ2-1, with D uncertain. The germline CDR1 and CDR2 sequences are SGHTA and FQGNSA. Trimming took off 5 bases at V and 10 bases at J, with 9 bases between the two ends. The CDR3 spans 11 residues. CDR3 coding DNA: TGTGCCAGCAGCCCCGGCAGGGAGCAGTTCTTC. This translates into CASSPGREQFF.

The J gene is TRBJ1-2, the V gene TRBV9; D remains ambiguous. The CDR3 length is 15 residues. Germline V lookup: CDR1 SGDLS, CDR2 YYNGEE. V dropped 4 bases and J dropped 4 bases, with 17 bases sitting between them. The CDR3 nucleotides are TGTGCCAGCAGCTCCCCGAGTGGGAGGCGCTATGGCTACACCTTC. Translating gives CASSSPSGRRYGYTF.

This chain joins TRBV10-3 and TRBJ2-3; D unclear. CDR1 is ENHRY, CDR2 SYGVKD, per germline. CDR3 length: 13 residues. Trimming removed 0 bases from V and 2 bases from J, with 3 bases in between. CDR3 sequence (DNA): TGTGCCATCAGTGAGTCATACACAGATACGCAGTATTTT. Protein: CAISESYTDTQYF.